Listed here are 12 T cell receptor beta chains from one sample, sequenced in a study of cytomegalovirus exposure and HLA in healthy donors. PCR was performed using 60 Vbeta and 13 Jbeta primers. Clones were sequenced by immunoSEQ multiplex PCR, and TCRdb holds only the in-frame ones, with some missing. The sample holds 100,000 to 150,000 clones, just under 75% seen once. The specimen sequenced was PBMCs. The source of these receptors is a man in his 60s in good health and CMV-seropositive.

The genes are TRBV10-3 and TRBJ2-1, with a weak D call TRBD2 (6 bases). The germline V and J ends were trimmed by 6 bases and 0 bases, with 21 bases remaining between them. CDR3 size: 18 residues. Germline assignment: CDR1 ENHRY and CDR2 SYGVKD. CDR3 sequence: CAIRSSAGYESSYNEQFF. The CDR3 bases are TGTGCCATCAGGTCGTCAGCGGGCTACGAGAGCTCCTACAATGAGCAGTTCTTC.

The rearrangement links TRBV29-1 to TRBJ1-1; D is uncertain. Trimming removed 7 bases at V and 3 bases at J, with 9 bases between. Germline loops: CDR1 SQVTM, CDR2 ANQGSEA. There are 11 residues in the CDR3. The CDR3 loop reads CSGLQYTEAFF. CDR3 bases: TGCAGCGGATTACAGTACACTGAAGCTTTCTTT.

The gene calls are TRBV7-2 and TRBJ1-5; D unclear. CDR3 length: 15 amino acids. Per germline, CDR1 SGHTA and CDR2 FQGNSA. Trimming took 1 base from V and 6 from J, leaving 13 bases between them. The CDR3 bases are TGTGCCAGCAGCTTAGGGAGGGTGGGTTCTCAGCCCCAGCATTTT. Amino acids: CASSLGRVGSQPQHF.

This clone came up once. The CDR3 loop is CATSRAGGNYGYTF. The CDR3 DNA sequence: TGTGCCACCAGCAGAGCCGGCGGAAACTATGGCTACACCTTC. The genes are TRBV15 and TRBJ1-2; D is undetermined. Trimming took off 1 base at V and 2 bases at J, with 8 bases between the two ends. Germline loops: CDR1 LNHNV, CDR2 YYDKDF (reference sequence). The CDR3 spans 14 residues. Drawing the rest from reference TRBV15 and TRBJ1-2, the complete variable domain is DAMVIQNPRYQVTQFGKPVTLSCSQTLNHNVMYWYQQKSSQAPKLLFHYYDKDFNNEADTPDNFQSRRPNTSFCFLDIRSPGLGDTAMYLCATSRAGGNYGYTFGSGTRLTVV.

The rearrangement joins TRBV15 to TRBJ2-1; 8 nucleotides line up with TRBD1. The CDR3 totals 14 residues. Germline trimming cut 1 base from V and 8 bases from J; bases unmatched to any gene: 4. Germline V gives CDR1 LNHNV, CDR2 YYDKDF (reference sequence). The DNA of the CDR3 is TGTGCCACCAGCAGAGGACAGGGGAAGGATGAGCAGTTCTTC. Translated: CATSRGQGKDEQFF. The full variable domain, rest sourced from reference TRBV15 and TRBJ2-1, is DAMVIQNPRYQVTQFGKPVTLSCSQTLNHNVMYWYQQKSSQAPKLLFHYYDKDFNNEADTPDNFQSRRPNTSFCFLDIRSPGLGDTAMYLCATSRGQGKDEQFFGPGTRLTVL.

The chain is built from TRBV5-4 and TRBJ2-1; TRBD2 matches at 12 bases. The CDR3 totals 16 residues. Unmatched junction bases numbered 6, after V lost 0 bases and J lost 8 bases. Germline V gene sequence: CDR1 SGHNT, CDR2 YYREEE (reference sequence). The CDR3 spells CASSLGLAGAGDEQFF. For the CDR3, the DNA is TGTGCCAGCAGCTTGGGACTAGCGGGGGCCGGGGATGAGCAGTTCTTC.

This rearrangement joins TRBV6-6 to TRBJ1-1; D unresolved. V was pared by 7 bases and J by 7 bases, with 16 bases between. This CDR3 spans 13 amino acids. The V gene's germline CDR1 is MNHNY and CDR2 SVGAGI (reference sequence). In DNA, the CDR3 is TGTGCCAGCACCCACGTGAGCGGCCGTGAAGCTTTCTTT. Translation: CASTHVSGREAFF.

This chain connects TRBV5-6 to TRBJ1-2; 9 positions match TRBD1. Germline V CDR1 and CDR2: SGHDT, YYEEEE. V was clipped by 1 base and J by 3 bases; unmatched bases: 7. The CDR3 sequence is 16 residues long. CDR3 amino acids: CASSLRGGQGYYGYTF. In DNA form, the CDR3 reads TGTGCCAGCAGCTTGCGAGGGGGACAGGGCTACTATGGCTACACCTTC. Full variable domain (outside the CDR3, taken from reference TRBV5-6 and TRBJ1-2): DAGVTQSPTHLIKTRGQQVTLRCSPKSGHDTVSWYQQALGQGPQFIFQYYEEEERQRGNFPDRFSGHQFPNYSSELNVNALLLGDSALYLCASSLRGGQGYYGYTFGSGTRLTVV.

The chain combines TRBV28 with TRBJ1-1; 8 positions agree with TRBD1. The V and J ends lost 5 bases and 1 base, in that order; junction bases with no gene match: 6. The germline V gene has CDR1 MDHEN and CDR2 SYDVKM. This CDR3 is built from 15 residues. CDR3 sequence (DNA): TGTGCCAGCAGTCATTACAGGGGGGGGAACACTGAAGCTTTCTTT. Its protein product is CASSHYRGGNTEAFF.

This clone was observed once. The chain is built from TRBV10-3 and TRBJ1-3; 7 nucleotides agree with TRBD1. Germline values: CDR1 ENHRY, CDR2 SYGVKD. This CDR3 is built from 14 residues. The junction had 7 bases not matched to a gene; V was cut back by 7 bases and J by 4 bases. The DNA for the CDR3 is TGTGCCATCAAGGCCGGGACAGCCGGAAACACCATATATTTT. Translating it yields CAIKAGTAGNTIYF.

The chain employs TRBV19 and TRBJ1-3; D is possibly TRBD1 (5 bases). Trimming removed 5 bases at V and 2 bases at J, with 10 bases between. This CDR3 contains 14 residues. Per the germline V gene, CDR1 is LNHDA and CDR2 is SQIVND (reference sequence). CDR3 sequence (DNA): TGTGCCAGTAGTCCTCAGGGAACTGGAAACACCATATATTTT. Amino acid sequence: CASSPQGTGNTIYF.

This clone was picked up one time. This chain joins TRBV5-1 and TRBJ2-7; 7 nucleotides line up with TRBD2. The CDR3 consists of 14 residues. Germline CDR1 reads SGHRS; CDR2 reads YFSETQ. V dropped 0 bases and J dropped 6; count of bases not matched to a gene: 6. CDR3 bases: TGCGCCAGCAGCTTGGGGCTAGCGGCGGCCGAGCAGTACTTC. It yields the protein CASSLGLAAAEQYF.